This paragraph covers one TCR beta chain sequence. The sample belongs to a study of technical replicates of blood from a few donors. Germline V gene sequence: CDR1 GTSNPN, CDR2 SVGIG (reference sequence). Trimming took 2 bases from V and 9 from J; bases not matched to a gene: 10. This CDR3 region has 14 residues. Profiling relied on immunoSEQ multiplex PCR, and the TCRdb table lists in-frame clones only, not all of them. The sample lists 7,500 to 8,500 clones, 85% to 90% occurring once. The origin of this receptor is a human donor in good health. The sequenced sample was PBMCs. The chain recombines TRBV30 with TRBJ2-1, with 7 bases matching TRBD2. CDR3 region: CAWSTGTGGVEQFF. The CDR3 DNA follows: TGTGCCTGGAGTACCGGGACTGGGGGGGTTGAGCAGTTCTTC.